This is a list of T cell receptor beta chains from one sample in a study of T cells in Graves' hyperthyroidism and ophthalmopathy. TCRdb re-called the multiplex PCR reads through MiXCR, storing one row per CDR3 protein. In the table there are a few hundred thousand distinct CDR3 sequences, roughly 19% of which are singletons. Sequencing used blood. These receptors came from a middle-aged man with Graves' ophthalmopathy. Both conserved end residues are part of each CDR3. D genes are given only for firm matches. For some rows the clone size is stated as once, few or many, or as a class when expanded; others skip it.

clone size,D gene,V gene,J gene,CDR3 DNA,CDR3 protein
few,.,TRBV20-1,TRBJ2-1,TGCAGTGCTGAAGCGGGCGGAGCCTACAATGAGCAGTTCTTC,CSAEAGGAYNEQFF
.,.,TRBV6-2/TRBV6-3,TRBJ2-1,TGTGCCAGCAGGGAGGGGGCATACAATGAGCAGTTCTTC,CASREGAYNEQFF
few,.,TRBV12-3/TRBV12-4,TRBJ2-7,TGTGCCAGCAGTTTAGCCGACAGCTACGGGTCATCTTACGAGCAGTACTTC,CASSLADSYGSSYEQYF
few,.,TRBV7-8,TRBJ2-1,TGTGCCAGCAGCCCTTTAAGGGCCCCGTACAATGAGCAGTTCTTC,CASSPLRAPYNEQFF
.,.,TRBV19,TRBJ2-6,TGTGCCAGTAGTATGAGCTCTGGGGCCAACGTCCTGACTTTC,CASSMSSGANVLTF
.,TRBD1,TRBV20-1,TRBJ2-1,TGCAGTGCCCAATTGGGGGACAGTCCCAACAATGAGCAGTTCTTC,CSAQLGDSPNNEQFF
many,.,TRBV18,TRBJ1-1,TGTGCCAGCTCCACGGGGGGAGTGAACACTGAAGCTTTCTTT,CASSTGGVNTEAFF
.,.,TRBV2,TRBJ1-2,TGTGCCAGCAGTGACAGTGCGGGTCGGGGCTACACCTTC,CASSDSAGRGYTF
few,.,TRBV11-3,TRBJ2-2,TGTGCCAGCAGCCTTGAGGGGGACACCGGGGAGCTGTTTTTT,CASSLEGDTGELFF
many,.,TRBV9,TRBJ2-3,TGTGCCAGCAGCGTATCGGCCAGGGGAGGTAGCACAGATACGCAGTATTTT,CASSVSARGGSTDTQYF
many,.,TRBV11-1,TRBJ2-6,TGTGCCAGCAGCTTAAGGACCGTAAGCTCTGGGGCCAACGTCCTGACTTTC,CASSLRTVSSGANVLTF
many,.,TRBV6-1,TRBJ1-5,TGTGCCAGCCGTAGGGGGGCAGGGGATGGCAATCAGCCCCAGCATTTT,CASRRGAGDGNQPQHF
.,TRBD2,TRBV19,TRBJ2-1,TGTGCCAGTACCGATCAGAGCGGGGGCTACAATGAGCAGTTCTTC,CASTDQSGGYNEQFF
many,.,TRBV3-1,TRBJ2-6,TGTGCCAGCAGCCAAGTTCAGGCTCACAGCTCTGGGGCCAACGTCCTGACTTTC,CASSQVQAHSSGANVLTF
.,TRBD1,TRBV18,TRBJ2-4,TGTGCCAGCTCACCCTTACAGGGGGGAGAAAACATTCAGTACTTC,CASSPLQGGENIQYF
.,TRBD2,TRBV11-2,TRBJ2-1,TGTGCCAGCAGCTCAAGACTAGCGGGAGGGCGGAGCTCCTGCAATGAGCAGTTCTTC,CASSSRLAGGRSSCNEQFF
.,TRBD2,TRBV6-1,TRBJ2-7,TGTGCCAGCGGGAGACTAGCGGGAGGGTTATCGTCATCCTACGAGCAGTACTTC,CASGRLAGGLSSSYEQYF